This T cell receptor (beta chain) stems from a study of blood T cell repertoires in COVID-19. Overall study context: Samples came from the United States, Italy and Spain, spanning acute and convalescent COVID-19.

Trimming removed 6 bases from V and 6 bases from J, with 13 bases in between. This CDR3 is 13 amino acids long. Germline assignment: CDR1 MNHEY and CDR2 SVGAGI. The study assigned cohorts using participant-reported clinical history. The protocol was immunoSEQ multiplex PCR, while the TCRdb copy is restricted to in-frame clones and leaves out a portion. The data show approximately 210,000 clones, around 76% seen once. This sequence originates from a woman aged 45-60 years with acute COVID-19. The specimen was PBMCs or T cells enriched from blood (not recorded which). The chain links TRBV6-5 to TRBJ2-3; D unclear. The CDR3 protein is CASRTGMWDTQYF. In DNA, the CDR3 is TGTGCCAGCAGAACCGGTATGTGGGATACGCAGTATTTT.